The 26 T cell receptor beta chains in this list originate from one sample, sequenced in a study of regulatory T cells in long-lasting Graves disease (dated by TCRdb to about 2021). The library was obtained by multiplex PCR. The data were produced on an Illumina HiSeq 4000. To build TCR beta libraries, CDR3 regions were amplified by Arm-PCR using iRepertoire HTBI primers. The public reads were reprocessed in TCRdb via fastp at Q25 and MiXCR, keeping in-frame beta chains. Rows merge per CDR3 protein into single entries with the most common DNA and genes. Within this sample are about 340,000 distinct CDR3 sequences, with 20% of them counted one time only. In total, the top ten clones hold about 29% of the sample. The sample's time point label is to be understood as: persistent/refractory GD, antithyroid drugs over 5 years with positive TRAb. For both TCR sequencing and RNA sequencing, RNA was extracted from PBMCs using TRIzol.

The sequencing used peripheral blood mononuclear cells (PBMCs), collected when the disease was refractory, from a patient treated with antithyroid drugs. Receptors were obtained from a female donor with Graves disease.

This clonotype has ten or more counts. This chain links TRBV11-1 with TRBJ2-7, with D possibly being TRBD1 or TRBD2 (5 bases each). V was pared by 5 bases and J by 0 bases, with 17 bases between. CDR1 is SGHAT, CDR2 FQDESV, per germline (reference sequence). The CDR3 totals 16 residues. In DNA, the CDR3 is TGTGCCAGCAGCAAAACCCGGGACGGACGCTCCTACGAGCAGTACTTC. This codes for CASSKTRDGRSYEQYF.

This clonotype was detected ten times or more. This chain uses TRBV2 with TRBJ1-5, with TRBD1 as a possible D gene (6 bases). The CDR3 is 13 residues long. Germline values: CDR1 SNHLY, CDR2 FYNNEI. Trimming stripped 4 bases from V and 4 bases from J, with 8 bases between. The CDR3 sequence: CASSGTVNQPQHF. The CDR3 nucleotides read TGTGCCAGCAGTGGGACAGTAAATCAGCCCCAGCATTTT.

Many counts were recorded for this clonotype. The chain combines TRBV12-3 or TRBV12-4 with TRBJ2-7, with D possibly TRBD2 on 6 matching bases. V was clipped by 5 bases and J by 4 bases, with 15 bases between them. This CDR3 is 14 amino acids long. The CDR3 DNA sequence: TGTGCCAGCAGTCCCGGGGGACCGCCTTACGAGCAGTACTTC. Its translation is CASSPGGPPYEQYF.

This clonotype was recorded at least ten times. The chain combines TRBV11-2 with TRBJ2-7; D is possibly TRBD1 or TRBD2 (5 bases each). CDR3 size: 13 residues. The germline V and J ends were trimmed by 4 bases and 4 bases, with 11 bases remaining between them. CDR1 is SGHAT, CDR2 FQNNGV, per germline. DNA of the CDR3: TGTGCCAGCAGCTCTTCGAGGGGATACGAGCAGTACTTC. It encodes CASSSSRGYEQYF.

This clonotype was seen at least ten times. This rearrangement joins TRBV19 to TRBJ1-1; D not resolved. The CDR3 runs to 11 residues. Trimming took 6 bases from V and 8 from J, leaving 10 bases between them. In germline, CDR1 is LNHDA, CDR2 SQIVND (reference sequence). The CDR3 DNA sequence: TGTGCCAGTAGGGCCAACCTCGAAGCTTTCTTT. Protein sequence: CASRANLEAFF. Complete variable domain (other parts from reference TRBV19 and TRBJ1-1): DGGITQSPKYLFRKEGQNVTLSCEQNLNHDAMYWYRQDPGQGLRLIYYSQIVNDFQKGDIAEGYSVSREKKESFPLTVTSAQKNPTAFYLCASRANLEAFFGQGTRLTVV.

This clonotype was seen repeatedly, ten times or more. This chain connects TRBV5-4 to TRBJ1-1; tentative D call: TRBD1 (5 bases). Looked up from germline, CDR1 is SGHNT and CDR2 is YYREEE (reference sequence). V lost 2 bases and J 1 base, leaving 9 bases between the germline ends. The CDR3 runs to 14 residues. In DNA form, the CDR3 reads TGTGCCAGCAGCTTAGTCCAGGGGAACACTGAAGCTTTCTTT. It translates to CASSLVQGNTEAFF.

The J gene is TRBJ2-3, the V gene TRBV6-1; D is unresolved. The germline CDR1 and CDR2 sequences are MNHNS and SASEGT. The CDR3 runs to 14 residues. V was clipped by 8 bases and J by 2 bases, with 14 bases between them. The DNA for the CDR3 is TGTGCCAGCTTCCCTGCAGATATCACAGATACGCAGTATTTT. The encoded protein is CASFPADITDTQYF.

Many counts were recorded for this clonotype. The chain uses TRBV28 and TRBJ2-5; D may correspond to TRBD1 or TRBD2 (5 bases each). The germline V gene has CDR1 MDHEN and CDR2 SYDVKM. There are 15 residues in the CDR3. The V gene lost 2 bases and the J gene lost 1 base, with 11 bases spanning the gap. The CDR3 coding sequence is TGTGCCAGCAGTTTAGTTGCAGGGACCCAAGAGACCCAGTACTTC. This sequence encodes CASSLVAGTQETQYF.

The rearrangement uses TRBV3-1 and TRBJ1-1; D is unresolved. This CDR3 has 14 amino acids. V dropped 6 bases and J dropped 7 bases, with 18 bases sitting between them. Germline V gives CDR1 LGHDT, CDR2 YNNKEL (reference sequence). The CDR3 sequence: CASRPGGSPGEAFF. CDR3 sequence (DNA): TGTGCCAGCAGACCGGGCGGGTCCCCGGGTGAAGCTTTCTTT.

The CDR3 DNA reads as TGTGCCAGCAGCCCCGGTGGGGGTACGCAGTATTTT. Translation: CASSPGGGTQYF. This chain links TRBV9 with TRBJ2-3, with D possibly called TRBD1 or TRBD2 (5 bases each). Germline V CDR1 and CDR2: SGDLS, YYNGEE. The CDR3 is 12 residues long. V lost 4 bases to trimming and J lost 8 bases, with 11 bases between them.

The sample holds many counts of this clonotype. The V call is TRBV6-1, the J call TRBJ1-5; D not resolved. V shed 5 bases and J shed 7 bases, with 12 bases lying between them. The CDR3 totals 13 residues. CDR1 MNHNS and CDR2 SASEGT come from the germline V gene. CDR3: CASSPAFLQPQHF. As DNA, the CDR3 is TGTGCCAGCAGTCCCGCGTTTCTCCAGCCCCAGCATTTT.

This clonotype was counted at least ten times. The V and J genes are TRBV6-5 and TRBJ2-7; D is perhaps TRBD2 (5 bases). The ends were cut back, 2 bases at V and 12 bases at J, with 17 bases in the middle. Germline assignment: CDR1 MNHEY and CDR2 SVGAGI. The CDR3 has 13 residues. CDR3 sequence reads: CASSYAHTSYVYF. CDR3 sequence (DNA): TGTGCCAGCAGTTACGCCCACACTAGTTACGTGTACTTC.

The V and J genes are TRBV2 and TRBJ2-2, with D possibly TRBD1 on 6 matching bases. The CDR3 totals 14 residues. The germline V gene has CDR1 SNHLY and CDR2 FYNNEI. CDR3 sequence (DNA): TGTGCAGCCGGGCTTCTGGGGGCAGGCGGGGAGCTGTTTTTT. It is translated as CAAGLLGAGGELFF. The whole variable domain, remainder taken from reference TRBV2 and TRBJ2-2, is EPEVTQTPSHQVTQMGQEVILRCVPISNHLYFYWYRQILGQKVEFLVSFYNNEISEKSEIFDDQFSVERPDGSNFTLKIRSTKLEDSAMYFCAAGLLGAGGELFFGEGSRLTVL.

The chain uses TRBV6-2 or TRBV6-3 and TRBJ1-3; D may be TRBD1 (5 bases). The germline CDR1 and CDR2 sequences are MNHEY and SVGEGT. The V and J ends lost 5 bases and 3 bases respectively, with 17 bases between them. The CDR3 is 16 residues long. The CDR3 spells CASSKPQGRGGNTIYF. The DNA of the CDR3 is TGTGCCAGCAGTAAACCCCAGGGTAGAGGTGGAAACACCATATATTTT.

J is TRBJ2-1 and V is TRBV18; TRBD1 is a possible D gene (8 bases). Germline assignment: CDR1 KGHSH and CDR2 LQKENI. The CDR3 spans 15 residues. Trimming left V 4 bases short and J 6 bases short, with 16 bases between. Written as DNA, the CDR3 is TGTGCCAGCTCACTCGGACAGGGAGGGGTCAATGAGCAGTTCTTC. Translation: CASSLGQGGVNEQFF.

To note about this clonotype: A much larger clone differs from this one at a single base, so this may be a read error. The DNA for the CDR3 is TGCAGTGCTCGGGACATGGGGGGGACCCAGTACTTC. It is translated as CSARDMGGTQYF. The V call is TRBV20-1, the J call TRBJ2-5, with D perhaps TRBD1 or TRBD2 (6 bases each). The CDR3 loop spans 12 amino acids. The V end lost 5 bases, the J end lost 7 bases, and 14 bases lay between the germline ends. Looked up from germline, CDR1 is DFQATT and CDR2 is SNEGSKA (reference sequence).

V gene TRBV6-1 combines with J gene TRBJ1-5; D remains unclear. Germline loops: CDR1 MNHNS, CDR2 SASEGT. The germline V and J ends were trimmed by 6 bases and 3 bases, with 18 bases remaining between them. This CDR3 spans 16 amino acids. Here the CDR3 DNA reads TGTGCCAGCAGCCCGACATCAGCGGGGAACAATCAGCCCCAGCATTTT. Its translation is CASSPTSAGNNQPQHF.

This clonotype was counted only a few times. The chain couples TRBV18 to TRBJ2-7; D is unresolved. This CDR3 has 15 amino acids. Germline CDR1 and CDR2: KGHSH and LQKENI. The ends were cut back, 1 base at V and 7 bases at J, with 17 bases in the middle. CDR3 DNA sequence: TGTGCCAGCTCACCACGCTTAGGGCTTGAAGGGGAGCAGTACTTC. Translation gives CASSPRLGLEGEQYF.

The chain carries TRBV20-1 and TRBJ2-3; 8 bases agree with TRBD2. V lost 2 bases to trimming and J lost 0 bases; unmatched junction nucleotides: 4. Looked up from germline, CDR1 is DFQATT and CDR2 is SNEGSKA (reference sequence). The CDR3 is 15 amino acids. The CDR3 DNA is TGCAGTGCTAGAATAGCGGGGTCTAGCACAGATACGCAGTATTTT. Translating it yields CSARIAGSSTDTQYF.

This chain connects TRBV14 to TRBJ1-3; D remains ambiguous. Germline V CDR1 and CDR2: SGHDN, FVKESK. Trimming took off 4 bases at V and 5 bases at J, with 12 bases between the two ends. The CDR3 is 14 residues long. CDR3 protein: CASSPGHGRNTIYF. The CDR3 DNA reads TGTGCCAGCAGCCCGGGCCATGGGAGAAACACCATATATTTT.

The chain uses TRBV6-1 and TRBJ1-5, with D perhaps matching TRBD1 (6 bases). Deletions cut 4 bases from V and 5 bases from J, with 9 bases between. The CDR3 covers 13 residues. CDR1 and CDR2 (germline): MNHNS, SASEGT. Here the CDR3 reads CASSAGAYQPQHF. The CDR3 DNA follows: TGTGCCAGCAGTGCAGGGGCGTATCAGCCCCAGCATTTT.

At least ten counts were recorded for this clonotype. V is TRBV5-1 and J is TRBJ2-7; TRBD2 matches 8 bases. With 3 bases clipped from V and 3 bases from J, the junction kept 8 bases outside the gene matches. Germline V gene lookup returns CDR1 SGHRS and CDR2 YFSETQ. This CDR3 is 15 amino acids long. The CDR3 DNA reads TGCGCCAGCAGCTGGGGGGCAAGCGGGAGCTACGAGCAGTACTTC. Protein: CASSWGASGSYEQYF.

The DNA for the CDR3 is TGTGCCAGCACCATATCCCCGGACAGGACGCTCAATCAGCCCCAGCATTTT. Protein: CASTISPDRTLNQPQHF. The J gene is TRBJ1-5, the V gene TRBV27, with TRBD1 matching 7 bases. Germline assignment: CDR1 MNHEY and CDR2 SMNVEV (reference sequence). CDR3 length equals 17 residues. V trimming: 7 bases; J trimming: 3 bases; junction bases outside the gene matches: 15.

The genes are TRBV28 and TRBJ2-1; 8 bases match TRBD1. In germline, CDR1 is MDHEN, CDR2 SYDVKM. Trimming cost V 6 bases and J 16 bases; bases outside gene matches: 8. The CDR3 contains 11 residues. The CDR3 DNA is TGTGCCAGCAGCACCGGGACAGGTCCCTTCTTC. Translating it yields CASSTGTGPFF.

The rearrangement uses TRBV28 and TRBJ2-2, with TRBD1 matching over 8 bases. CDR3 length equals 14 residues. With V trimmed by 9 bases and J by 1 base, 4 bases remained unmatched. Germline CDR1 reads MDHEN; CDR2 reads SYDVKM. DNA for the CDR3: TGTGCCAGTACAGGGGGATTGAACACCGGGGAGCTGTTTTTT. Translation gives CASTGGLNTGELFF.

This clonotype was picked up many times. The chain couples TRBV28 to TRBJ2-7; 8 nucleotides align to TRBD2. Germline loops: CDR1 MDHEN, CDR2 SYDVKM. This CDR3 has 15 amino acids. The ends lost 4 bases at V and 3 bases at J; junction bases unmatched: 8. CDR3 loop: CASSSFWTSSYEQYF. CDR3 nucleotide sequence: TGTGCCAGCAGTTCCTTCTGGACTAGCAGCTACGAGCAGTACTTC.